Below, 8 T cell receptor beta chains from the same sample are listed, as sequenced in a study of T-cell reconstitution after alpha-beta-depleted transplantation in children. Unique molecular identifiers featured in how the TCRbeta library was prepared. Each CDR3 protein is one row after TCRdb ran MiXCR on the PCR reads. The table has almost 500,000 distinct CDR3 sequences, about 12% seen once; the top ten hold roughly 5.4%. The source material was PBMCs from the stem cell graft donor, sampled from the stem cell graft. Receptor source: a human donor who donated a stem cell graft to a child with combined immunodeficiency.

This clonotype has only a few counts. J is TRBJ2-3 and V is TRBV20-1; D is unclear. CDR1 is DFQATT, CDR2 SNEGSKA, per germline (reference sequence). Deletions cut 2 bases from V and 3 bases from J, with 15 bases between. CDR3 length: 15 amino acids. The CDR3, as DNA: TGCAGTGCTAGATCACCCTACCCCGGGACAGATACGCAGTATTTT. Protein product: CSARSPYPGTDTQYF.

The V call is TRBV12-3 or TRBV12-4, the J call TRBJ1-2, with D unclear. The CDR3 totals 14 residues. Trimming removed 4 bases at V and 2 bases at J, with 11 bases between. The CDR3: CASSSKARNYGYTF. The CDR3 region has the DNA TGTGCCAGCAGTTCCAAGGCTCGGAACTATGGCTACACCTTC.

This clonotype was counted only a few times. The rearrangement joins TRBV4-3 to TRBJ2-1; D unclear. The V end lost 0 bases, the J end lost 2 bases, and 8 bases lay between the germline ends. Germline CDR1 and CDR2: LGHNA and YSLEER. The length of the CDR3 is 15 residues. The CDR3 region is CASSQDAPAYNEQFF. The DNA of the CDR3 is TGCGCCAGCAGCCAAGATGCGCCTGCCTACAATGAGCAGTTCTTC.

This clonotype showed up many times. This chain uses TRBV7-9 with TRBJ1-5; D is possibly TRBD1 (6 bases). Trimming took 2 bases from V and 15 from J, leaving 20 bases between them. Germline CDR1 and CDR2: SEHNR and FQNEAQ (reference sequence). The length of the CDR3 is 14 residues. DNA for the CDR3: TGTGCCAGCAGCTTATCTTCTGACAGGTCGGGCGCGCATTTT. Translated: CASSLSSDRSGAHF.

This clonotype was seen at least ten times. The rearrangement uses TRBV10-3 and TRBJ1-1; D possibly corresponds to TRBD1 (5 bases). This CDR3 is built from 13 residues. CDR1 is ENHRY and CDR2 is SYGVKD in the germline V gene. The V end lost 0 bases, the J end lost 11 bases, and 13 bases lay between the germline ends. In DNA form, the CDR3 reads TGTGCCATCAGTGAGTCTAAGGGACCTAGGGCTTTCTTT. Translation gives CAISESKGPRAFF.

This clonotype was counted at least ten times. V gene TRBV20-1 combines with J gene TRBJ2-3; D may match TRBD1 or TRBD2 (6 bases each). CDR1 DFQATT and CDR2 SNEGSKA come from the germline V gene (reference sequence). The CDR3 is made up of 15 amino acids. Trimming took 6 bases from V and 6 from J, leaving 22 bases between them. This CDR3 reads CSATYGGGSVDTQYF. The CDR3 DNA reads as TGCAGTGCGACCTACGGGGGCGGTTCGGTGGATACGCAGTATTTT.

The chain is built from TRBV7-2 and TRBJ1-2; D remains ambiguous. V dropped 5 bases and J dropped 4 bases, with 14 bases sitting between them. The CDR3 consists of 14 residues. The V gene's germline CDR1 is SGHTA and CDR2 FQGNSA. The CDR3 region is CASSRTTALYGYTF. Written as DNA, the CDR3 is TGTGCCAGCAGCCGCACCACAGCACTCTATGGCTACACCTTC.

At least ten counts were recorded for this clonotype. The chain combines TRBV6-6 with TRBJ2-7, with 7 bases aligning to TRBD2. The CDR3 covers 15 residues. With 0 bases clipped from V and 5 bases from J, the junction kept 7 bases outside the gene matches. Per germline, CDR1 MNHNY and CDR2 SVGAGI (reference sequence). Here the CDR3 reads CASSYSAGEVHEQYF. CDR3 DNA: TGTGCCAGCAGTTACTCTGCGGGAGAGGTTCACGAGCAGTACTTC.